The 16 T cell receptor beta chains presented below share a single source sample, sequenced in a study of blood T cells in healthy people across ages. The authors ran a second PCR of about 6 to 12 cycles using a sample-barcoded 5' primer and a J-beta primer mix. TCRdb called the 5' RACE reads again in MiXCR, with one record for every CDR3 protein. This table has almost 1 million distinct CDR3 sequences, roughly 50% appearing once. The sequenced sample was blood. The receptors derive from a woman in her sixties or seventies in good health.

There are a few counts of this clonotype. The rearrangement joins TRBV7-2 to TRBJ2-3, with a weak D call TRBD2 (5 bases). The CDR3 covers 15 residues. Per the germline V gene, CDR1 is SGHTA and CDR2 is FQGNSA. The V end was cut by 1 base, the J end by 0 bases, with 8 bases between. The CDR3 bases are TGTGCCAGCAGCTTAGGGCGGACTAGCACAGATACGCAGTATTTT. Translating gives CASSLGRTSTDTQYF.

This clonotype was picked up one time. The chain employs TRBV9 and TRBJ2-1, with D tentatively TRBD1 or TRBD2 (5 bases each). This CDR3 comprises 15 residues. Germline V gene sequence: CDR1 SGDLS, CDR2 YYNGEE. V lost 4 bases to trimming and J lost 2 bases, with 13 bases between them. The CDR3 reads CASSTRDGTYNEQFF. Written as DNA, the CDR3 is TGTGCCAGCAGCACCCGGGACGGGACCTACAATGAGCAGTTCTTC.

The chain uses TRBV15 and TRBJ2-1; 12 positions agree with TRBD2. V shed 0 bases and J 2 bases; nucleotides not matched to a gene: 8. CDR1 is LNHNV, CDR2 YYDKDF, per germline (reference sequence). The CDR3 covers 19 residues. The DNA for the CDR3 is TGTGCCACCAGCAGAGATCTTCTAGCGGGAGGGCTGACCTACAATGAGCAGTTCTTC. This encodes CATSRDLLAGGLTYNEQFF.

J is TRBJ1-6 and V is TRBV7-9; tentative D call: TRBD1 (5 bases). This CDR3 comprises 15 residues. Germline V gene data show CDR1 as SEHNR and CDR2 as FQNEAQ (reference sequence). V lost 3 bases and J 8 bases, leaving 14 bases between the germline ends. The CDR3: CASSFETVFDSPLHF. The CDR3 DNA reads TGTGCCAGCAGCTTCGAGACAGTTTTTGATTCACCCCTCCACTTT.

Comment on this clonotype: One junction end disagrees with the germline gene, perhaps due to a read error. The CDR3, as DNA: TGTACCAGCAGTGAAATCCCCTCAGCGGCTACCGGGGAGCTGTTTTTT. Translating it yields CTSSEIPSAATGELFF. The chain recombines TRBV6-1 with TRBJ2-2; the D gene is possibly TRBD2 (5 bases). Germline CDR1 and CDR2: MNHNS and SASEGT. The CDR3 consists of 16 residues.

The chain is built from TRBV10-3 and TRBJ2-5, with 7 bases fitting TRBD2. The ends lost 0 bases at V and 6 bases at J; junction bases unmatched: 4. CDR1 and CDR2 from the germline V gene are ENHRY and SYGVKD. The CDR3 is made up of 14 amino acids. CDR3 residues: CAISESWGGKTQYF. The CDR3 DNA sequence: TGTGCCATCAGTGAGTCTTGGGGGGGGAAGACCCAGTACTTC.

The rearrangement uses TRBV6-5 and TRBJ2-1; the match to TRBD1 covers 9 bases. Germline loops: CDR1 MNHEY, CDR2 SVGAGI. Trimming removed 2 bases from V and 0 bases from J; junction bases left unmatched: 8. The CDR3 spans 18 residues. CDR3 in amino acids: CASSYGTGRTSSYNEQFF. The CDR3 DNA follows: TGTGCCAGCAGTTACGGGACAGGGAGGACTAGCTCCTACAATGAGCAGTTCTTC.

The chain links TRBV7-2 to TRBJ2-7, with D perhaps given as TRBD1 or TRBD2 (5 bases each). Per the germline V gene, CDR1 is SGHTA and CDR2 is FQGNSA. This CDR3 is 13 amino acids long. With 5 bases removed from V and 12 bases from J, the gap between germline ends came to 20 bases. Here the CDR3 reads CASSVERRGESYF. CDR3 DNA: TGTGCCAGCAGCGTAGAGCGGAGAGGGGAATCGTACTTC.

The chain couples TRBV28 to TRBJ1-1, with TRBD1 matching 8 bases. Germline CDR1 reads MDHEN; CDR2 reads SYDVKM. The CDR3 extends over 15 amino acids. V dropped 6 bases and J dropped 9; count of bases not matched to a gene: 15. The CDR3 DNA reads TGTGCCAGCAGAACACAGGACAGGGAGATGATAAAAGCTTTCTTT. Translation: CASRTQDREMIKAFF.

CDR3 sequence (DNA): TGCAGTGCTAGGGCAACCCCGGGACTAGCGGGCACCTACGAGCAGTACTTC. As protein: CSARATPGLAGTYEQYF. V usage is TRBV20-1 and J usage is TRBJ2-7; the match to TRBD2 covers 12 bases. The V segment lost 3 bases and the J segment 2 bases; nucleotides outside the gene matches: 11. The CDR3 is made up of 17 amino acids. Germline V gives CDR1 DFQATT, CDR2 SNEGSKA (reference sequence).

The chain employs TRBV7-2 and TRBJ1-3; D is ambiguous. Germline V gene data show CDR1 as SGHTA and CDR2 as FQGNSA. Between the trimmed V and J ends, which lost 9 bases and 4 bases, there was a span of 7 bases. The length of the CDR3 is 11 residues. CDR3: CASRQGNTIYF. For the CDR3, the DNA is TGTGCCAGTCGGCAGGGAAACACCATATATTTT.

V gene TRBV6-1 combines with J gene TRBJ2-7; 10 bases line up with TRBD2. There are 16 residues in the CDR3. With V trimmed by 4 bases and J by 4 bases, 10 bases remained unmatched. CDR1 and CDR2 (germline): MNHNS, SASEGT. The CDR3 DNA follows: TGTGCCAGCAGTGCGTCTAGCGGGAGTGTCGGTTACGAGCAGTACTTC. The encoded protein is CASSASSGSVGYEQYF.

The V call is TRBV7-2, the J call TRBJ1-2, with 7 bases that match TRBD1. The CDR3 totals 16 residues. In germline, CDR1 is SGHTA, CDR2 FQGNSA. V lost 2 bases to trimming and J lost 2 bases; unmatched junction nucleotides: 8. As DNA, the CDR3 is TGTGCCAGCAGCTTATCGTCGGGACAGAGAAACTATGGCTACACCTTC. Protein product: CASSLSSGQRNYGYTF.

This chain links TRBV4-3 with TRBJ1-5; D is undetermined. Between the trimmed V and J ends, which lost 0 bases and 13 bases, there was a span of 16 bases. The CDR3 is made up of 14 amino acids. The germline V gene encodes CDR1 LGHNA and CDR2 YSLEER. CDR3 DNA: TGCGCCAGCAGCCAAGATTTCACGAGTTGGCCTCAGCATTTT. Translating it yields CASSQDFTSWPQHF.

The genes are TRBV10-3 and TRBJ1-2; D is possibly TRBD1 (6 bases). V lost 0 bases to trimming and J lost 4 bases, with 18 bases between them. Germline V gives CDR1 ENHRY, CDR2 SYGVKD. This CDR3 is built from 17 residues. CDR3 bases: TGTGCCATCAGTGAGTCCTACAGGGCAGGGCTTAGCTATGGCTACACCTTC. Amino acids: CAISESYRAGLSYGYTF.

This clonotype was counted between two and nine times. V is TRBV29-1 and J is TRBJ2-1; D possibly uses TRBD1 or TRBD2 (5 bases each). The CDR3 sequence is 17 residues long. Trimming took 1 base from V and 0 from J, leaving 16 bases between them. The germline V gene has CDR1 SQVTM and CDR2 ANQGSEA. CDR3 in amino acids: CSVEGSLGTGSYNEQFF. The CDR3 DNA reads TGCAGCGTTGAAGGGTCTCTCGGGACCGGCTCCTACAATGAGCAGTTCTTC.